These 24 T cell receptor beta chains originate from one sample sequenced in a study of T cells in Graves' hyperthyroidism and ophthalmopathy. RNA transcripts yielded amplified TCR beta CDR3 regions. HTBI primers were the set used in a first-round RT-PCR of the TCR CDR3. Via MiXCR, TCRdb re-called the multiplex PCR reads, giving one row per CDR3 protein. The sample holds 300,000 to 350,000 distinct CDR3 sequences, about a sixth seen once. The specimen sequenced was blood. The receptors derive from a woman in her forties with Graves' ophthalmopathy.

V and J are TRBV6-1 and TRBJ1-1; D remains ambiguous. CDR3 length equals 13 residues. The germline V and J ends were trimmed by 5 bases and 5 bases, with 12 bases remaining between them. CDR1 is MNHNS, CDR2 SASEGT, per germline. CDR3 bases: TGTGCCAGCAGTAATATCGTAGGGACTGAAGCTTTCTTT. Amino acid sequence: CASSNIVGTEAFF.

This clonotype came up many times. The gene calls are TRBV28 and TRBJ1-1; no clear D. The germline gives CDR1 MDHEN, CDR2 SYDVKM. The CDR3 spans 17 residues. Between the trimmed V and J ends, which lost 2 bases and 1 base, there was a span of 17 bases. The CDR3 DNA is TGTGCCAGCAGTTTACGCCCTTTAGGCAGGCAGAACACTGAAGCTTTCTTT. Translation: CASSLRPLGRQNTEAFF.

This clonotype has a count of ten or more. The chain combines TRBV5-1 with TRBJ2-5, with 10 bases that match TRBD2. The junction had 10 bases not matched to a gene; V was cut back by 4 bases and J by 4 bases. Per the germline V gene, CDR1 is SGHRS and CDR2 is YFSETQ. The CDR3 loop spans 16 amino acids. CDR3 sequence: CASSITGTSAGETQYF. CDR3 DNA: TGCGCCAGCAGCATCACCGGGACTAGCGCCGGAGAGACCCAGTACTTC.

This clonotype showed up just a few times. CDR3 sequence reads: CASSQGVGDSYEQYF. CDR3 DNA sequence: TGCGCCAGCAGCCAAGGAGTAGGGGATTCCTACGAGCAGTACTTC. The V and J genes are TRBV4-1 and TRBJ2-7; possibly TRBD1 for D (5 bases). The V end was cut by 1 base, the J end by 1 base, with 11 bases between. The germline V gene has CDR1 MGHRA and CDR2 YSYEKL. The length of the CDR3 is 15 residues.

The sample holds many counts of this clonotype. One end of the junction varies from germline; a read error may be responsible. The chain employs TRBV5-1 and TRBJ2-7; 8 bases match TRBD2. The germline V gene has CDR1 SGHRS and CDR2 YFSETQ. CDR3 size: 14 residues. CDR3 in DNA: TGTGCCAGCAGTTTAGGCGGGAGGCCCTACGAGCAGTACTTC. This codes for CASSLGGRPYEQYF. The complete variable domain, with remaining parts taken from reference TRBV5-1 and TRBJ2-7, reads KAGVTQTPRYLIKTRGQQVTLSCSPISGHRSVSWYQQTPGQGLQFLFEYFSETQRNKGNFPGRFSGRQFSNSRSEMNVSTLELGDSALYLCASSLGGRPYEQYFGPGTRLTVT.

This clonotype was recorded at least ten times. CDR3 DNA sequence: TGCGCCAGCAGCTTGGGCACTAGTGCCGGGGCCAACGTCCTGACTTTC. Amino acids: CASSLGTSAGANVLTF. The chain links TRBV5-1 to TRBJ2-6; maybe TRBD2 (5 bases). Trimming shortened V by 0 bases and J by 4 bases, and 11 bases separated the two germline ends. Germline V gene data show CDR1 as SGHRS and CDR2 as YFSETQ. The CDR3 totals 16 residues.

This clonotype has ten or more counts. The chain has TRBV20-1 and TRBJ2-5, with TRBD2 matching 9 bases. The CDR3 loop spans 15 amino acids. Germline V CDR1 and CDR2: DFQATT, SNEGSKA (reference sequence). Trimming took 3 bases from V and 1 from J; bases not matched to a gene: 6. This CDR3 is CSASRDSGSQETQYF. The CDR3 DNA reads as TGCAGTGCTAGTAGGGATAGCGGGAGCCAAGAGACCCAGTACTTC.

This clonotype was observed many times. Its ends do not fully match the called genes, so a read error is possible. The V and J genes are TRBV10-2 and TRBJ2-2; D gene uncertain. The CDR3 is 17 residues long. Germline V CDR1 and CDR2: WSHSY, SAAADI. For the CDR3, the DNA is TGCGCCAGCAGTAAGTCAGTAATAAGGATACAAGGCGGGGAGCTGTTTTTT. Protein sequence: CASSKSVIRIQGGELFF.

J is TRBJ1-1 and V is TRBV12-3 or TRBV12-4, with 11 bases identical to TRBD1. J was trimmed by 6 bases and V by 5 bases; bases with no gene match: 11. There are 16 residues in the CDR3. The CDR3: CASSRHIGTGGAEAFF. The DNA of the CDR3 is TGTGCCAGCAGTCGCCACATCGGGACAGGGGGGGCTGAAGCTTTCTTT.

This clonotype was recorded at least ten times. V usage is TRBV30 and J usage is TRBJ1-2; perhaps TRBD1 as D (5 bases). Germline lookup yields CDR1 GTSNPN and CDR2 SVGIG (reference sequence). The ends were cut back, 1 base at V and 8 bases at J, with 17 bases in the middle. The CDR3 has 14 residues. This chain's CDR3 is CAWSEEGQWVGYTF. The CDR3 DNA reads TGTGCCTGGAGTGAGGAAGGACAATGGGTCGGCTACACCTTC.

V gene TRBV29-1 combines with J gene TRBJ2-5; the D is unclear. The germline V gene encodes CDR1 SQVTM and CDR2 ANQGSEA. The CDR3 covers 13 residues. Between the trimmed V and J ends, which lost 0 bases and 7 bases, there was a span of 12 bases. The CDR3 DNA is TGCAGCGTTGAAGAGTGGCGGAACGGGACCCAGTACTTC. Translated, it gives CSVEEWRNGTQYF.

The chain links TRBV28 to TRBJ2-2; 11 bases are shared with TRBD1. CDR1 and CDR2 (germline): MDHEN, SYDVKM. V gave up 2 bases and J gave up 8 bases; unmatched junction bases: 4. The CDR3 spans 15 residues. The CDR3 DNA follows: TGTGCCAGCAGTTTAGGACAGGGGGCAAGGGGGGAGCTGTTTTTT. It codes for CASSLGQGARGELFF.

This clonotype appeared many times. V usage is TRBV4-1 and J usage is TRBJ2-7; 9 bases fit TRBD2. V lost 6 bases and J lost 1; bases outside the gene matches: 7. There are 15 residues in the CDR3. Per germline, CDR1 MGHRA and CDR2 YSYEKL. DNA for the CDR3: TGCGCCAGCAGGTCCATGGCGGGAGGGTCCTACGAGCAGTACTTC. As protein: CASRSMAGGSYEQYF.

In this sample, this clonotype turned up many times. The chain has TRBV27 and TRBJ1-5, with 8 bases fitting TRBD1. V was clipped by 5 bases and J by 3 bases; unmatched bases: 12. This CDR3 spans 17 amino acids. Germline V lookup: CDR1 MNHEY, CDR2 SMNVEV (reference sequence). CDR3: CASSPYGRGPDNQPQHF. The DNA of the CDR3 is TGTGCCAGCAGTCCGTACGGCAGGGGGCCAGACAATCAGCCCCAGCATTTT.

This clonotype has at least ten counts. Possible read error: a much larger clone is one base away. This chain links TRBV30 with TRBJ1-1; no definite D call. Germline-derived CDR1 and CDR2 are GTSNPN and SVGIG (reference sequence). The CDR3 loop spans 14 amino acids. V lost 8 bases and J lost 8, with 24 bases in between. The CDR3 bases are TGTGCCCTCAAAAAGGATAGCGTCCAAGTAGAAGCTTTCTTT. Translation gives CALKKDSVQVEAFF.

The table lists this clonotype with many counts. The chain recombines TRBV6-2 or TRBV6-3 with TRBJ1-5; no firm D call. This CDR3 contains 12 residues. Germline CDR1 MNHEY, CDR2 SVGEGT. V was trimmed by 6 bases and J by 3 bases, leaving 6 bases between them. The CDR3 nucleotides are TGTGCCAGCAGAGGGTCCAATCAGCCCCAGCATTTT. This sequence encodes CASRGSNQPQHF.

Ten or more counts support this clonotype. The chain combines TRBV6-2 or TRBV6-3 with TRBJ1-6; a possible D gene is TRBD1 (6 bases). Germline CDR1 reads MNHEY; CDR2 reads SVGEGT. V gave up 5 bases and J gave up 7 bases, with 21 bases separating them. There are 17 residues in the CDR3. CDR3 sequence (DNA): TGTGCCAGCAGTCACCCGGCCGCCGGGACAAGAAATTCACCCCTCCACTTT. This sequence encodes CASSHPAAGTRNSPLHF.

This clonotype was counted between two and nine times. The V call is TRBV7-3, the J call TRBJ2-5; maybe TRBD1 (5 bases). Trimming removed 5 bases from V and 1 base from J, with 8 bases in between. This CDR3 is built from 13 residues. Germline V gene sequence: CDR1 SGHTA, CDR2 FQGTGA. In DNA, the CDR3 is TGTGCCAGCAGCCAAGGGGCCCAAGAGACCCAGTACTTC. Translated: CASSQGAQETQYF.

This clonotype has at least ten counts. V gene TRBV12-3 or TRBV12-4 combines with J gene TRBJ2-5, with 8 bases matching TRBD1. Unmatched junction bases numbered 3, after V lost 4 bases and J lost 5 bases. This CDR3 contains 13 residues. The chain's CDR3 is CASSSGGDETQYF. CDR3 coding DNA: TGTGCCAGCAGTTCAGGGGGCGATGAGACCCAGTACTTC.

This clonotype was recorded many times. The CDR3 DNA sequence: TGTGCCAGCAGTAACCAAGCGGGAGGTCTTGGCGAGCAGTACTTC. Translating it yields CASSNQAGGLGEQYF. The rearrangement links TRBV12-3 or TRBV12-4 to TRBJ2-7; 9 bases map to TRBD2. V dropped 5 bases and J dropped 6; count of bases not matched to a gene: 11. This CDR3 has 15 amino acids.

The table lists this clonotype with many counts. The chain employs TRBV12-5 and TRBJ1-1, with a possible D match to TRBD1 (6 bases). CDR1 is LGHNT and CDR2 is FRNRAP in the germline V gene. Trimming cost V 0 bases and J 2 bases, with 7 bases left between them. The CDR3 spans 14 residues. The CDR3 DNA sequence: TGTGCTAGTGGTTTGGTAGGGGGTAACACTGAAGCTTTCTTT. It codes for CASGLVGGNTEAFF.

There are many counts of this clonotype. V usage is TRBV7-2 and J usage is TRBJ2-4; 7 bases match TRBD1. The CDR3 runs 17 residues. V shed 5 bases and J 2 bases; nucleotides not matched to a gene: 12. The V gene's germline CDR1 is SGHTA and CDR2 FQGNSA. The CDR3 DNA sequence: TGTGCCAGCAGCCCCGGCCGAGGGGGCGCGTCCAAAAACATTCAGTACTTC. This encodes CASSPGRGGASKNIQYF.

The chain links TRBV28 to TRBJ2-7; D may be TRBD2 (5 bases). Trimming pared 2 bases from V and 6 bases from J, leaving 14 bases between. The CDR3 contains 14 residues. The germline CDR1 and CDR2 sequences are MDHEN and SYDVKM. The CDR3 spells CASSLRAVRVEQYF. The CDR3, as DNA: TGTGCCAGCAGTTTACGGGCCGTGCGGGTCGAGCAGTACTTC.

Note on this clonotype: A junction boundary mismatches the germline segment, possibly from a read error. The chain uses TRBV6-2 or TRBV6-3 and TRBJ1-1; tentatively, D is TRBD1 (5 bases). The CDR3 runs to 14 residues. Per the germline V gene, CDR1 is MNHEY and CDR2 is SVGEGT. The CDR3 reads CASSSVVVGAEASF. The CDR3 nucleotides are TGTGCCAGCAGTTCCGTCGTGGTTGGGGCTGAAGCTTCCTTT.